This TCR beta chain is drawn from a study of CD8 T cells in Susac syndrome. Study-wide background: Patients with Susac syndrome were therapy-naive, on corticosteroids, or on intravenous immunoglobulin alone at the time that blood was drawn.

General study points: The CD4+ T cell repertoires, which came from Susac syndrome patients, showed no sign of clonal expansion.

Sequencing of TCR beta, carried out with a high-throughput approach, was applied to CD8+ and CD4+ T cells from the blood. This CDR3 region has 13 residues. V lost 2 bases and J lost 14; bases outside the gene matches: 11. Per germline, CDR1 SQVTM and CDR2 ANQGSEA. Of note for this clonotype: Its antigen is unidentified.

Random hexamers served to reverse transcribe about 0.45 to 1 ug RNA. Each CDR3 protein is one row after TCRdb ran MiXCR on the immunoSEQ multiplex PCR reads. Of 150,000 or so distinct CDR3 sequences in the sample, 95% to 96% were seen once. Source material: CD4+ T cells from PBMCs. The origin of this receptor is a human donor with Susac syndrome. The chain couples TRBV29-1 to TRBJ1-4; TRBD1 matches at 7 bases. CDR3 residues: CSVEIQGVRRLFF. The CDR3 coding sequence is TGCAGCGTTGAAATCCAGGGGGTTCGTCGCCTGTTTTTT.